This TCR beta chain derives from a study of cytomegalovirus exposure and HLA in healthy donors. Whole-study findings and limits: Later analysis placed DRB1 highest and HLA-C lowest in TCR association rates, which differed by HLA locus. Most observed TCR sequences were rare, whereas some public TCRs were detected in many donors.

In regard to this clone: What it binds is not known.

PCR amplification relied on 60 Vbeta primers (plus 13 Jbeta primers). Libraries were prepared by immunoSEQ multiplex PCR; TCRdb keeps only in-frame clonotypes and omits some of them. The sample has roughly 110,000 clones, about two thirds seen once. The ends were cut back, 6 bases at V and 6 bases at J, with 16 bases in the middle. Germline V gene data show CDR1 as SGHDT and CDR2 as YYEEEE. CDR3 size: 14 residues. This chain uses TRBV5-6 with TRBJ1-5; TRBD1 is a possible D gene (6 bases). The source of this sequence is a boy aged 10-17 years in good health and CMV-seronegative. The sample consisted of PBMCs. CDR3 sequence reads: CASTKGGKSQPQHF. In nucleotides, the CDR3 is TGTGCCAGCACCAAAGGGGGAAAAAGTCAGCCCCAGCATTTT. Full variable domain (outside the CDR3, taken from reference TRBV5-6 and TRBJ1-5): DAGVTQSPTHLIKTRGQQVTLRCSPKSGHDTVSWYQQALGQGPQFIFQYYEEEERQRGNFPDRFSGHQFPNYSSELNVNALLLGDSALYLCASTKGGKSQPQHFGDGTRLSIL.